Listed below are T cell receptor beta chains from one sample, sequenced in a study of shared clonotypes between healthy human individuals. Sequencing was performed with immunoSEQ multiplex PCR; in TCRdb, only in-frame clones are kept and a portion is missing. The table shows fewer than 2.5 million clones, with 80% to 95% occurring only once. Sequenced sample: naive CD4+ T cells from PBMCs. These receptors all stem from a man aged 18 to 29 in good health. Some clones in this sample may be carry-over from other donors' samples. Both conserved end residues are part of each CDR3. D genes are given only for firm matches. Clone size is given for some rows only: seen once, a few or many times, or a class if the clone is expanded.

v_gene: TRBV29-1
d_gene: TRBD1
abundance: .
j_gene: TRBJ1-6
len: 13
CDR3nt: TGCAGCGTAGGCGACAGGGGAGGGTCACCCCTCCACTTT
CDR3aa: CSVGDRGGSPLHF

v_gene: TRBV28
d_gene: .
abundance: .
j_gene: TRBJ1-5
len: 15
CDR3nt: TGTGCCCTCCACCGGGTAGGGAATAGCAATCAGCCCCAGCATTTT
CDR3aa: CALHRVGNSNQPQHF

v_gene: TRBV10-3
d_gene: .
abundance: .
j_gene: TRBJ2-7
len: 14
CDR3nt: TGTGCCGCACAAACGAGGCAGTTATCCTACGAGCAGTACTTC
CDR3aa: CAAQTRQLSYEQYF

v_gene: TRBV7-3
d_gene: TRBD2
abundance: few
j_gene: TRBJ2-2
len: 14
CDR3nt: TGTGCCAGCAGCTTAACTAGCGGGACCGGGGAGCTGTTTTTT
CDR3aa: CASSLTSGTGELFF

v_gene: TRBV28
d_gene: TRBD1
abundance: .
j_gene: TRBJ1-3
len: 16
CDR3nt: TGTGCCAGCAGTTCTACAGGGGAGGTAGCTGGAAACACCATATATTTT
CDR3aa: CASSSTGEVAGNTIYF

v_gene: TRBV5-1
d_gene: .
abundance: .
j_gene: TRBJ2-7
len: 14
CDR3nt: TGCGCCAGCAGCCCCCGACCTGAGACCTACGAGCAGTACTTC
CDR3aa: CASSPRPETYEQYF

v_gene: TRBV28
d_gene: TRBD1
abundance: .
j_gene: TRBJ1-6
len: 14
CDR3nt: TGTGCCAGCAGTTCGGGACAGGGCAATTCACCCCTCCACTTT
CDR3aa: CASSSGQGNSPLHF

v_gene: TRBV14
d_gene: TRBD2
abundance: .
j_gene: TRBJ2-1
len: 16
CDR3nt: TGTGCCAGCAGCCATAACAACGGGAGGGCCATATATGAGCAGTTCTTC
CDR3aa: CASSHNNGRAIYEQFF

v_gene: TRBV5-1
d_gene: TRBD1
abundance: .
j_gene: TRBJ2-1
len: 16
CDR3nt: TGCGCCAGCAGCATAAGACAGGGGGTAGCGTATATTGAGCAGTTCTTC
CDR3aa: CASSIRQGVAYIEQFF

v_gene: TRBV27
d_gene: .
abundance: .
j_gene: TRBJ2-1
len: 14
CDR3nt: TGTGCCAGCAGTCAGACGCGGATAGGTAATGAGCAGTTCTTC
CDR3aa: CASSQTRIGNEQFF

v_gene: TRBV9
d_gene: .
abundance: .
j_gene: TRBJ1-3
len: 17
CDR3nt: TGTGCCAGCAGCGTAGAGTTTTCGGGGGGCTCTGGAAACACCATATATTTT
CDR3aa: CASSVEFSGGSGNTIYF

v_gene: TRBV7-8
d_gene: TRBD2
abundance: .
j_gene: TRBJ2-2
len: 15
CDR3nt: TGTGCCAGTCATAGCGGGAGGGGAGTCACCGGGGAGCTGTTTTTT
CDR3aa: CASHSGRGVTGELFF

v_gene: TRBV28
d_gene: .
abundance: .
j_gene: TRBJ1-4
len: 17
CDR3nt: TGTGCCAGCAGCCTCGGTGGGGCCTTAGGGCGTAATGAAAAACTGTTTTTT
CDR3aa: CASSLGGALGRNEKLFF

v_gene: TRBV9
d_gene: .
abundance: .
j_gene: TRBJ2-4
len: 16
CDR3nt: TGTGCCAGCAGCCCAACAAGGGGGATAGCCAAAAACATTCAGTACTTC
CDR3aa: CASSPTRGIAKNIQYF

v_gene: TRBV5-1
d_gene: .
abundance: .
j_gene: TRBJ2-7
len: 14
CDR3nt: TGCGCCAGCAGCTTGGACATTCCGGGATACGAGCAGTACTTC
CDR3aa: CASSLDIPGYEQYF

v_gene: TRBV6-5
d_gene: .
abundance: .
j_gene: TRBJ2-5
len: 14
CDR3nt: TGTGCCAGCAGCTTGGGGCGACTAGTAAAGACCCAGTACTTC
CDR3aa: CASSLGRLVKTQYF

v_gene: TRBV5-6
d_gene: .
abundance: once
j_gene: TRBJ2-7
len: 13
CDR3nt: TGTGCCAGCAGCTTTGGACGGTTCTACGAGCAGTACTTC
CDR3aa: CASSFGRFYEQYF

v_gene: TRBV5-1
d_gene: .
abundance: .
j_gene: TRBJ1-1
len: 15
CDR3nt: TGCGCCAGCAGCTTGCTTTCCCCGGGGAACACTGAAGCTTTCTTT
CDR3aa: CASSLLSPGNTEAFF

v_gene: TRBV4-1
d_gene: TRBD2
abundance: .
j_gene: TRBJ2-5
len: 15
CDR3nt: TGCGCCAGCAGCCAAAAAACTAGCGGCCAAGAGACCCAGTACTTC
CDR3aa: CASSQKTSGQETQYF

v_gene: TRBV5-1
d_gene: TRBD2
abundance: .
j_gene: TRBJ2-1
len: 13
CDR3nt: TGCGCCAGCAGCTCTTTAGCGGGAAATGAGCAGTTCTTC
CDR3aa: CASSSLAGNEQFF

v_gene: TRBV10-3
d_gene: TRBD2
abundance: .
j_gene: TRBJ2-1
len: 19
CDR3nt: TGTGCCATCAGTGACCGCGGGGGCCTAGCGGGGAAACCCTACAATGAGCAGTTCTTC
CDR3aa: CAISDRGGLAGKPYNEQFF

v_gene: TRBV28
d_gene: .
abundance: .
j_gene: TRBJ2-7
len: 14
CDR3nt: TGTGCCAGCATATCGGGGACCCCACTTGCCGAGCAGTACTTC
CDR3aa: CASISGTPLAEQYF

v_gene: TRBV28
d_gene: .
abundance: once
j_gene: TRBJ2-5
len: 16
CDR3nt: TGTGCCAGCATTGGTCGGCAGGGGGGTTTCCAAGAGACCCAGTACTTC
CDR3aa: CASIGRQGGFQETQYF

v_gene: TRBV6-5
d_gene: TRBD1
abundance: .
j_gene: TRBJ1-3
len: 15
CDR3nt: TGTGCCAGCAGTCGACAGGGAGCCTCTGGAAACACCATATATTTT
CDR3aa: CASSRQGASGNTIYF

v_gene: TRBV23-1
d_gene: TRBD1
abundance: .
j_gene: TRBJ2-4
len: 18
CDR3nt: TGCGCCAGCAGCCGAAAAATCACAGGGGACCTTACCAAAAACATTCAGTACTTC
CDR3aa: CASSRKITGDLTKNIQYF

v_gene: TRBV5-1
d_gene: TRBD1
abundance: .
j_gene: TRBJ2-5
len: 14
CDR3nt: TGCGCCAGCAGCTCCACCGGGACAGAGGAGACCCAGTACTTC
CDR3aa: CASSSTGTEETQYF

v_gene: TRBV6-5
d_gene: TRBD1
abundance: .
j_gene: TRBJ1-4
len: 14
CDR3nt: TGTGCCAGCAGAAGACAGGGCGTCGGGGAAAAACTGTTTTTT
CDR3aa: CASRRQGVGEKLFF

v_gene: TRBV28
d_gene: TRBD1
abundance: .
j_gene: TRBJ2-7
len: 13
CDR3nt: TGTGCCAGCAGCCCGGGACAGGGGTACGAGCAGTACTTC
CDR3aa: CASSPGQGYEQYF

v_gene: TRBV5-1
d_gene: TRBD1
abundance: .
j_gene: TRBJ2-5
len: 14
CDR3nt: TGCGCCAGCAGCCCAAGGACAGGCCTAGAGACCCAGTACTTC
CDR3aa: CASSPRTGLETQYF